The T cell receptor beta chain described here comes from a study of post-analysis software for immune sequencing data. Study context: Clinical courses comprised relapsing-remitting, secondary progressive and progressive-relapsing multiple sclerosis.

The CDR3 is 15 residues long. Trimming took 2 bases from V and 4 from J, leaving 11 bases between them. Germline CDR1 MNHEY, CDR2 SVGEGT. Tagging with unique molecular identifiers was a feature of the TCR beta cDNA libraries. Input populations of roughly 0.85 to 11 million T cells gave rise to around 500,000 cDNA molecules. MiXCR, applied by TCRdb to the PCR reads, yields one record per CDR3 protein. Seen here are hundreds of thousands of distinct CDR3 sequences, 25% to 30% observed once, and the top ten hold approximately 0.55%. Whole-study results and caveats: Roughly 5 TRBV segments, TRBV5-6, TRBV5-1 and TRBV20-1 among them, were found more frequent in patients than controls. With F measure, samples from one preparation batch clustered together strongly. Significantly lower normalized Chao1 diversity was seen in multiple sclerosis patients than in controls.

As concerns this clonotype: The antigen is undetermined.

This chain links TRBV6-2 or TRBV6-3 with TRBJ2-2, with a tentative D call TRBD1 (6 bases). Sequencing was done on a sample of blood. This clonotype originated in a girl between 5 and 17 years old with multiple sclerosis. The CDR3: CASSYLRQATGELFF. CDR3 nucleotides: TGTGCCAGCAGTTACCTAAGACAGGCCACCGGGGAGCTGTTTTTT.